A single T cell receptor (beta chain) is shown here with its context. The antigen is not known. The table came from immunoSEQ multiplex PCR; TCRdb's copy has only in-frame clones and leaves some out. The sample holds over 150,000 clones, about 89% seen once. The data are from a study of cytomegalovirus exposure and HLA in healthy donors. Germline V gives CDR1 LNHDA, CDR2 SQIVND (reference sequence). There are 13 residues in the CDR3. The ends were cut back, 6 bases at V and 6 bases at J, with 14 bases in the middle. Findings of the study overall: Overall, 164 TCR beta chains were annotated as cytomegalovirus-associated.

The clonotype was recovered from a young woman in good health and CMV-seropositive. The genes are TRBV19 and TRBJ1-2, with D unresolved. Input material: PBMCs. The chain's CDR3 is CASSLVLRHGYTF. The CDR3 DNA sequence: TGTGCCAGTAGCTTGGTCCTCAGGCATGGCTACACCTTC.